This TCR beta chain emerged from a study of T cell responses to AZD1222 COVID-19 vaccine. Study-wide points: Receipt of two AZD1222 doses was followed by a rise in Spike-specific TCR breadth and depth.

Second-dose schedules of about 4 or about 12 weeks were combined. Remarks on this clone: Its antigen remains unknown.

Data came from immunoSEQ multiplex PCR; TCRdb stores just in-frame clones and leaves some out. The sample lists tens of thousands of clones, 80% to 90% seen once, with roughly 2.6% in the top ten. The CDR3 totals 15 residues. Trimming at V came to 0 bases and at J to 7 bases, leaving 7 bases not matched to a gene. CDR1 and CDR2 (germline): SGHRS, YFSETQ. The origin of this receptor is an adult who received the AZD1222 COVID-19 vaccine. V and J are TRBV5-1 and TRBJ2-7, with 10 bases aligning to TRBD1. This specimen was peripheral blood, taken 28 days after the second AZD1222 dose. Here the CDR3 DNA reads TGCGCCAGCAGCTTGGGGGACAGGGGCCTCGGAGAGCAGTACTTC. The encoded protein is CASSLGDRGLGEQYF.